Listed below are T cell receptor beta chains from one sample, sequenced in a study of blood T cells in healthy people across ages. TCRdb reanalysed the 5' RACE reads using MiXCR and keeps one entry per CDR3 protein. The sample contains around 870,000 distinct CDR3 sequences, under 30% of which appear only once. Sequencing used blood. Receptor source: a woman aged 80 or older in good health. Each CDR3 is given with its conserved first and last residue. Fields, in order: J gene, clone size, V gene, D gene, CDR3 DNA, CDR3 protein. D genes are given only for firm matches. Not all rows give a size; the values are once, few, many and, for expanded clones, a class.

>TRBJ2-1|NA|TRBV7-6|NA
TGTGCCAGCAGCAGAGGCCCAAATGAGCAGTTCTTC
CASSRGPNEQFF
>TRBJ2-1|NA|TRBV20-1|NA
TGCAGTGCTAGAGATCCGGAGCGCTCCTACAATGAGCAGTTCTTC
CSARDPERSYNEQFF
>TRBJ2-6|many|TRBV27|TRBD1
TGTGCCAGCAGTTACGGGACAGGGTGGCCTGGGGCCAACGTCCTGACTTTC
CASSYGTGWPGANVLTF
>TRBJ1-2|many|TRBV5-1|TRBD1
TGCGCCAGCGGATGGGCGACAGGGCAGGATGGCTACACCTTC
CASGWATGQDGYTF
>TRBJ1-1|many|TRBV4-3|TRBD1
TGCGCCAGCAGCCAGGACCCGGACAGGGGGCGCGAAGCTTTCTTT
CASSQDPDRGREAFF
>TRBJ2-7|NA|TRBV19|TRBD2
TGTGCCAGTAGTATGTTCACTAGCGGAGCGTACGAGCAGTACTTC
CASSMFTSGAYEQYF
>TRBJ2-5|many|TRBV9|NA
TGTGCCAGCAGCGTATCGGGGGTAGAGACCCAGTACTTC
CASSVSGVETQYF
>TRBJ1-2|NA|TRBV12-3/TRBV12-4|NA
TGTGCCAGCACCTCAATTGGACTCTATGGCTACACCTTC
CASTSIGLYGYTF
>TRBJ2-5|NA|TRBV5-4|TRBD1
TGTGCCAGCAGCCCCGGACAGGGGGCCATCGAGACCCAGTACTTC
CASSPGQGAIETQYF
>TRBJ2-1|many|TRBV7-2|TRBD2
TGTGCCAGCAGCTTAGCCCGGACTAGCGGGAGTCGGACCTACAATGAGCAGTTCTTC
CASSLARTSGSRTYNEQFF
>TRBJ2-3|many|TRBV3-1|NA
TGTGCCAGCAGGCGACTACCGGAAGGTGATACGCAGTATTTT
CASRRLPEGDTQYF
>TRBJ2-2|NA|TRBV20-1|TRBD1
TGCAGTGCTAGACTAGGACAGGGGGGAGTTGGGGAGCTGTTTTTT
CSARLGQGGVGELFF